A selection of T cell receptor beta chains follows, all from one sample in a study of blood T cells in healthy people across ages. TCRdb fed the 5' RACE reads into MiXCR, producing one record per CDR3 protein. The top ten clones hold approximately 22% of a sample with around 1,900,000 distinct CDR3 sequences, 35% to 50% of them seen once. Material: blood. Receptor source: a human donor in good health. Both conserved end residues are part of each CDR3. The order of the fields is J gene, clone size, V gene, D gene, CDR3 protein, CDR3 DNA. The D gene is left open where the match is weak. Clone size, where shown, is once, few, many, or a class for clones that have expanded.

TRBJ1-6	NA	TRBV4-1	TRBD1	CASSHPGQGFNSPLHF	TGCGCCAGCAGCCATCCGGGACAGGGATTTAATTCACCCCTCCACTTT
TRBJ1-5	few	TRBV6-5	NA	CASSPINNQPQHF	TGTGCCAGCAGTCCCATTAATAATCAGCCCCAGCATTTT
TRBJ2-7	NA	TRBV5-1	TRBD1	CASSLQDRGRDEQYF	TGCGCCAGCAGCTTGCAGGACAGGGGCAGGGACGAGCAGTACTTC
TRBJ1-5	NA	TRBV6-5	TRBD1	CATSDRVWPQHF	TGTGCCACCTCGGACAGGGTATGGCCCCAGCATTTT
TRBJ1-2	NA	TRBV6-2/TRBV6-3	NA	CASSPSSYLLDHGYTF	TGTGCCAGCAGCCCCTCAAGTTATCTATTGGACCATGGCTACACCTTC
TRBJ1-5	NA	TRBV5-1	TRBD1	CASRLGQDPRQPQHF	TGCGCCAGCAGACTAGGACAGGACCCCAGGCAGCCCCAGCATTTT
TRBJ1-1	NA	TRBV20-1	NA	CSAREGQKNTEAFF	TGCAGTGCTAGAGAAGGTCAGAAGAACACTGAAGCTTTCTTT
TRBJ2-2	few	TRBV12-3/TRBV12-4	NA	CASSARGQTGELFF	TGTGCCAGCAGTGCCCGGGGGCAAACCGGGGAGCTGTTTTTT
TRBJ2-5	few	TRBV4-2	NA	CASSQEYRRQETQYF	TGTGCCAGCAGCCAAGAATACCGCCGGCAAGAGACCCAGTACTTC
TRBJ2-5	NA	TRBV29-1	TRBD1	CSVQKTGVALETQYF	TGCAGCGTCCAAAAAACAGGGGTTGCATTGGAGACCCAGTACTTC
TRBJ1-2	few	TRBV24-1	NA	CATSDLKARDDYGYTF	TGTGCCACCAGTGATTTAAAAGCGCGGGACGACTATGGCTACACCTTC
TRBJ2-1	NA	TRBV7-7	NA	CASSWGEDGEQFF	TGTGCCAGCAGCTGGGGCGAGGACGGTGAGCAGTTCTTC
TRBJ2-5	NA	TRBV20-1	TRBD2	CSARDGTSAGETQYF	TGCAGTGCTAGAGATGGGACTAGCGCTGGAGAGACCCAGTACTTC
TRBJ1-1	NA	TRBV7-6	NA	CASSPEADWGNTEAFF	TGTGCCAGCAGCCCCGAGGCTGATTGGGGGAACACTGAAGCTTTCTTT
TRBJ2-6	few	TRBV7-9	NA	CASSEDGTFSGANVLTF	TGTGCTAGCAGCGAAGACGGGACCTTCTCTGGGGCCAACGTCCTGACTTTC
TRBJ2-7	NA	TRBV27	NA	CASSPGQFTEQYF	TGTGCCAGCAGTCCCGGACAATTTACGGAGCAGTACTTC
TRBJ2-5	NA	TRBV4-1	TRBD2	CASSQDGWGGIDQETQYF	TGCGCCAGCAGCCAAGATGGATGGGGGGGAATAGACCAAGAGACCCAGTACTTC
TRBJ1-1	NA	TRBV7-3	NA	CASGLVGRRGTEAFF	TGTGCCAGCGGCTTAGTCGGGCGGAGGGGCACTGAGGCTTTCTTT
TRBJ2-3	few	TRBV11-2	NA	CASSLEGAWDTQYF	TGTGCCAGCAGCTTAGAGGGGGCTTGGGATACGCAGTATTTT
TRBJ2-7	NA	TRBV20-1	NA	CSARTEPWDEQYF	TGCAGTGCTAGGACAGAACCTTGGGACGAGCAGTACTTC
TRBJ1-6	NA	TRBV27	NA	CASSPLNSPLHF	TGTGCCAGCAGTCCATTAAATTCACCCCTCCACTTT
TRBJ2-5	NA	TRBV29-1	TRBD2	CSVLAGEVETQYF	TGCAGCGTCCTAGCGGGGGAGGTAGAGACCCAGTACTTC
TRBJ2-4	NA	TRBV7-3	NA	CASSSLGGTYNEQYF	TGTGCCAGCAGCTCTCTCGGGGGAACCTACAATGAGCAGTACTTC
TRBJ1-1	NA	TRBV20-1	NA	CSTKGGVNTEAFF	TGCAGTACGAAAGGGGGGGTGAACACTGAAGCTTTCTTT
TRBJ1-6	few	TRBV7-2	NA	CASSLHLRNSPLHF	TGTGCCAGCAGCTTACATCTTCGGAATTCACCCCTCCACTTT
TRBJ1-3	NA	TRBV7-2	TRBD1	CASKPGTGNSGNTIYF	TGTGCCAGCAAGCCTGGGACAGGAAACTCTGGAAACACCATATATTTT
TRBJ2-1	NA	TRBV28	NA	CAITKGGGSYHEQFF	TGTGCCATCACTAAAGGAGGGGGCTCGTATCATGAGCAGTTCTTC
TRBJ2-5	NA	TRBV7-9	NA	CASSLDWLTYNEQYF	TGTGCCAGCAGCTTAGACTGGCTTACGTACAATGAGCAGTACTTC
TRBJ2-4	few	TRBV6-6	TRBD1	CASSYGGQRLKQYF	TGTGCCAGCAGTTACGGGGGACAGCGCCTAAAGCAGTACTTC
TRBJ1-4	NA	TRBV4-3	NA	CASSRGRGKEKLFF	TGCGCCAGCAGCCGGGGCAGGGGAAAGGAAAAACTGTTTTTT
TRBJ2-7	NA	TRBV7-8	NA	CASSLESAYEQYF	TGTGCCAGCAGCTTAGAGTCAGCCTACGAGCAGTACTTC
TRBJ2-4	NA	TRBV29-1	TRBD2	CSVEKALADGGQYF	TGCAGCGTTGAAAAGGCCCTAGCGGATGGGGGGCAGTACTTC
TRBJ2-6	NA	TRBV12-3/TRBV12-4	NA	CASGPISSSGANVLTF	TGTGCCAGCGGCCCAATTTCCTCATCTGGGGCCAACGTCCTGACTTTC
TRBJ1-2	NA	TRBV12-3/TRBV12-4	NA	CASSFGGLVYGYTF	TGTGCCAGCAGTTTTGGGGGGCTGGTTTATGGCTACACCTTC
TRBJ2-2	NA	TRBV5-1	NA	CASSLRTVNTGELFF	TGCGCCAGCAGCTTGCGGACAGTGAACACCGGGGAGCTGTTTTTT
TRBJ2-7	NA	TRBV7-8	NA	CASSLSYVESEGPYEQYF	TGTGCCAGCAGCTTAAGCTATGTCGAGAGCGAGGGACCCTACGAGCAGTACTTC
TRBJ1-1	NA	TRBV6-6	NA	CASSYGDGRGNTEAFF	TGTGCCAGCAGTTACGGGGATGGCAGGGGGAACACTGAAGCTTTCTTT
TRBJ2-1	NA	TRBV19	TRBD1	CASSLPSGGHEQFF	TGTGCCAGTAGTTTACCCTCAGGGGGTCATGAGCAGTTCTTC
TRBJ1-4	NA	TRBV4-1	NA	CASSSRGGLEKLFF	TGCGCCAGCAGCTCTCGGGGGGGTTTGGAAAAACTGTTTTTT